These T cell receptor beta chains were read from a single sample in a study of T cell responses to AZD1222 COVID-19 vaccine. Sequencing was performed with immunoSEQ multiplex PCR; in TCRdb, only in-frame clones are kept and a portion is missing. The sample comprises roughly 140,000 clones, about 89% of which are singletons, and 4% to 5% rests with the top ten. This specimen consisted of peripheral blood, obtained on day 0 of AZD1222 vaccination. Every receptor here comes from an adult in good health. CDR3s include the opening cysteine and the closing phenylalanine or tryptophan. The D gene is left open where the match is weak. The size of a clone is reported for some rows only, either as once, few or many, or as a class for expanded clones.

J gene	D gene	V gene	clone size	CDR3 DNA	CDR3 protein
TRBJ1-5	.	TRBV7-8	.	TGTGCCAGCAGCCCGGGGCTAAGGGTCCGTCAGCCCCAGCATTTT	CASSPGLRVRQPQHF
TRBJ2-3	.	TRBV13	.	TGTGCCAGCAGCTTAGCCCCTGCCCGTAGCACAGATACGCAGTATTTT	CASSLAPARSTDTQYF
TRBJ1-2	TRBD1	TRBV28	.	TGTGCCAGCAGTCTCGGGACAGGGGAGAACTATGGCTACACCTTC	CASSLGTGENYGYTF
TRBJ2-1	TRBD1	TRBV5-4	.	TGTGCCAGCAGCTCCTGGACAGGCGGTGAGCAGTTCTTC	CASSSWTGGEQFF
TRBJ1-1	.	TRBV9	once	TGTGCCAGCAGCCCGGTGGACCGGGGGACTGAAGCTTTCTTT	CASSPVDRGTEAFF
TRBJ1-1	TRBD1	TRBV2	.	TGTGCCAGCACTCGACAGGGTAGGGACACTGAAGCTTTCTTT	CASTRQGRDTEAFF
TRBJ2-1	TRBD2	TRBV28	.	TGTGCCAGCAGTCTTAGCGGGAGGGGAATCAATGAGCAGTTCTTC	CASSLSGRGINEQFF
TRBJ2-7	TRBD2	TRBV11-2	.	TGTGCCAGCAGCTTTGTCGGGGGGGGCTACGAGCAGTACTTC	CASSFVGGGYEQYF
TRBJ2-7	.	TRBV9	.	TGTGCCAGCAGCGTAGGGCCGGGGACATCCGAGCAGTACTTC	CASSVGPGTSEQYF
TRBJ2-4	TRBD1	TRBV2	.	TGTGCCAGCAGTACAGGGGGTAGGGCCAAAAACATTCAGTACTTC	CASSTGGRAKNIQYF
TRBJ1-2	.	TRBV19	.	TGTGCCAGTACCCCCGGAGGCTCACAGGGAAACTATGGCTACACCTTC	CASTPGGSQGNYGYTF
TRBJ2-1	TRBD2	TRBV18	.	TGTGCCAGCTCACCGTTCGGGGGGGCTTACAATGAGCAGTTCTTC	CASSPFGGAYNEQFF
TRBJ2-3	.	TRBV7-9	.	TGTGCCAGCAGCTTAGATAGTAGCACAGATACGCAGTATTTT	CASSLDSSTDTQYF
TRBJ1-2	.	TRBV4-1	.	TGCGCCAGCAGCCAAGTCTTCACCTATGGCTACACCTTC	CASSQVFTYGYTF
TRBJ2-2	.	TRBV4-1	once	TGCGCCAGCAGCCAAACAGGGGCGTGGGGGGCCGGGGAGCTGTTTTTT	CASSQTGAWGAGELFF
TRBJ1-3	TRBD1	TRBV7-6	.	TGTGCCAGCAGCTTTGGGGGACAGTCAAGAGTGGGAAACACCATATATTTT	CASSFGGQSRVGNTIYF
TRBJ2-7	.	TRBV19	.	TGTGCCAGTAGTATAGGCAGGTACGCCGAGCAGTACTTC	CASSIGRYAEQYF
TRBJ2-7	TRBD1	TRBV30	.	TGTGCCTGGGCAGGGGGCATGACCTACGAGCAGTACTTC	CAWAGGMTYEQYF
TRBJ1-2	.	TRBV27	once	TGTGCCAGCAGTTTGCGTGGGAATGGCTACACCTTC	CASSLRGNGYTF
TRBJ2-1	.	TRBV11-2	.	TGTGCCAGCAGCTTAGTAGGCGATTACAATGAGCAGTTCTTC	CASSLVGDYNEQFF
TRBJ1-3	.	TRBV19	.	TGTGCCAGTAGTCTCAGGAGTCCCACGAGCTCTGGAAACACCATATATTTT	CASSLRSPTSSGNTIYF
TRBJ1-4	.	TRBV21-1	.	TGTGCCAGCAGCCCCTCCGGGGACGAAAAACTGTTTTTT	CASSPSGDEKLFF
TRBJ1-2	.	TRBV25-1	.	TGTGCCAGCAGTGAAAATATGGACTGGAACTATGGCTACACCTTC	CASSENMDWNYGYTF
TRBJ1-1	TRBD1	TRBV27	.	TGTGCCAGCAGTTTAGTCGTGAGAGGGGGCTTGACGAGGAACACTGAAGCTTTCTTT	CASSLVVRGGLTRNTEAFF
TRBJ2-1	TRBD2	TRBV13	.	TGTGCCAGCAGCGACGAAGCGGGGCGCTCCTACAATGAGCAGTTCTTC	CASSDEAGRSYNEQFF
TRBJ2-1	TRBD2	TRBV15	.	TGTGCCACCAGCATCAGGACTAGCGCTAACAATGAGCAGTTCTTC	CATSIRTSANNEQFF
TRBJ2-5	TRBD1	TRBV5-6	.	TGTGCCAGCAGCTATGACAGGGAGTACGGAGAGACCCAGTACTTC	CASSYDREYGETQYF
TRBJ1-5	TRBD1	TRBV19	once	TGTGCCAGTAGTATACTGACAGGGGGCAATCAGCCCCAGCATTTT	CASSILTGGNQPQHF
TRBJ2-7	TRBD2	TRBV15	.	TGTGCCACCAAAAGCGGGAGCGGGGCCTACGAGCAGTACTTC	CATKSGSGAYEQYF
TRBJ2-5	.	TRBV7-6	few	TGTGCCAGCAGCCGAGGGGCGGGGGCCCAAGAGACCCAGTACTTC	CASSRGAGAQETQYF
TRBJ1-5	TRBD1	TRBV7-8	.	TGTGCCAGCAGCTTAGCGCGGAGGGGGCCAGGGCAGCCCCAGCATTTT	CASSLARRGPGQPQHF
TRBJ1-3	.	TRBV5-1	.	TGCGCCAGCAGCTTGGCGGCCTCCTCTGGAAACACCATATATTTT	CASSLAASSGNTIYF
TRBJ1-1	.	TRBV29-1	.	TGCAGCGTTGTCGGGGGGAAGAACACTGAAGCTTTCTTT	CSVVGGKNTEAFF
TRBJ2-3	TRBD2	TRBV19	.	TGTGCCAGTAGTATCCAGACTAGCGGGATGAAAGATACGCAGTATTTT	CASSIQTSGMKDTQYF
TRBJ2-6	TRBD1	TRBV29-1	.	TGCAGCGTTACCCCGGGACAGGGCCTCTCTGGGGCCAACGTCCTGACTTTC	CSVTPGQGLSGANVLTF
TRBJ1-1	.	TRBV12-3/TRBV12-4	.	TGTGCCAGCAGTCGGACCCTGAACACTGAAGCTTTCTTT	CASSRTLNTEAFF
TRBJ1-2	TRBD1	TRBV19	.	TGTGCCAGTAGTTTCCGGGACAGGGTTGGCTACACCTTC	CASSFRDRVGYTF
TRBJ2-1	.	TRBV19	.	TGTGCCAGTAGTATGGGGGGATCCGTCTTCTACAATGAGCAGTTCTTC	CASSMGGSVFYNEQFF
TRBJ2-7	.	TRBV18	once	TGTGCCAGCTCACTACTACACAGGGATCCCGAGCAGTACTTC	CASSLLHRDPEQYF
TRBJ2-7	TRBD2	TRBV19	once	TGTGCCAGCAAGGATGCGGGAGGGGATTACGAGCAGTACTTC	CASKDAGGDYEQYF
TRBJ2-1	TRBD1	TRBV11-2	.	TGTGCCAGCAAATCCGGGACAGGGGTTTACAATGAGCAGTTCTTC	CASKSGTGVYNEQFF
TRBJ2-7	.	TRBV11-2	few	TGTGCCAGCAGCTTCTTGGCAGGGAAAGCCTACGAGCAGTACTTC	CASSFLAGKAYEQYF